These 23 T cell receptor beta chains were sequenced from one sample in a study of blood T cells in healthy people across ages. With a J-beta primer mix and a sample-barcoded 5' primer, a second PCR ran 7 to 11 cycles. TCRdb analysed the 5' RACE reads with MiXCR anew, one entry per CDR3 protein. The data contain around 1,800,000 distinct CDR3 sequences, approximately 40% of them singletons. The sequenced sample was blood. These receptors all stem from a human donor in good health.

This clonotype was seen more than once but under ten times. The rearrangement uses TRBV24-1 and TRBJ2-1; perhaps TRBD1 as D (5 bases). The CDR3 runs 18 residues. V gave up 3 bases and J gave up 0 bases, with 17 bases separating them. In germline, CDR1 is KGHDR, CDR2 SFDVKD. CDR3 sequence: CATSDPSPGHSSYNEQFF. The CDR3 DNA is TGTGCCACCAGTGATCCGAGCCCCGGACATAGCTCCTACAATGAGCAGTTCTTC.

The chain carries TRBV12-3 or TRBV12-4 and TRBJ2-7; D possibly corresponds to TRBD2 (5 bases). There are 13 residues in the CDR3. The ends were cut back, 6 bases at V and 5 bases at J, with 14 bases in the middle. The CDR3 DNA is TGTGCCAGCAGCCAACGCGGGTACGACGAGCAGTACTTC. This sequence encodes CASSQRGYDEQYF.

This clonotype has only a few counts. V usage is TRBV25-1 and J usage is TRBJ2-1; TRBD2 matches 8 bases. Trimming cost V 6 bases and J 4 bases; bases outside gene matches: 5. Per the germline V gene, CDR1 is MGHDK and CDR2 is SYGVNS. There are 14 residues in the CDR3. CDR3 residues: CASRQRGRYNEQFF. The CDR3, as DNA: TGTGCCAGCAGACAGCGGGGGCGATACAATGAGCAGTTCTTC.

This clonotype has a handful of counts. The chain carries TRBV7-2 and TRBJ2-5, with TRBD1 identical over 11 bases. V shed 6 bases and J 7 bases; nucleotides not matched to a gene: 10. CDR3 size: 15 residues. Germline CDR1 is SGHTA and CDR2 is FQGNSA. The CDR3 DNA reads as TGTGCCAGCAGTTCCCGGGACAGGGGGGTAACGACCCAGTACTTC. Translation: CASSSRDRGVTTQYF.

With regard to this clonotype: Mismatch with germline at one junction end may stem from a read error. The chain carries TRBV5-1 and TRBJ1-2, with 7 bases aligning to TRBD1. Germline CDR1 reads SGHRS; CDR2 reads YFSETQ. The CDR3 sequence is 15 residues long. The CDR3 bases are TGCGCCAGCAGCTTGGATCCGGGACAGTACTATGGCTGCACCTTC. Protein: CASSLDPGQYYGCTF.

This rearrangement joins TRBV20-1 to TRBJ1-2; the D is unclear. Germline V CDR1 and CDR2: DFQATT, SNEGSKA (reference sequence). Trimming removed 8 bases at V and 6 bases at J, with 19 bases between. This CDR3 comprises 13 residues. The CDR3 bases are TGCAGTACGCTACGGGCGGGGAATGATGGCTACACCTTC. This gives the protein CSTLRAGNDGYTF.

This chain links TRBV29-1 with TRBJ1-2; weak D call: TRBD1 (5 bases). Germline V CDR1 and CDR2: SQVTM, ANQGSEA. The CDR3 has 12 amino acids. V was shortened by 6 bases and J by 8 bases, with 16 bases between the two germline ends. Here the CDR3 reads CSVYGTAYGYTF. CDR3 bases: TGCAGCGTGTACGGGACTGCCTACGGCTACACCTTC.

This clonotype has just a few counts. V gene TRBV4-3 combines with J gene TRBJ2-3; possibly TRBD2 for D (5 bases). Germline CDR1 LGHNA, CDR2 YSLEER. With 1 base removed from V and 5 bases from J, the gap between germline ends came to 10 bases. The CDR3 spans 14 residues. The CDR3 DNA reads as TGCGCCAGCAGCCAAGGACTCCGGGAAGATACGCAGTATTTT. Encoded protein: CASSQGLREDTQYF.

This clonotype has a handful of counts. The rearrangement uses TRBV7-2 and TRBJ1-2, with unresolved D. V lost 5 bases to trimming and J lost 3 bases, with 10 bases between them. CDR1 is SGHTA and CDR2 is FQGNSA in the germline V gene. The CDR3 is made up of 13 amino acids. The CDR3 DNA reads TGTGCCAGCAGCATGCGGACCGACTATGGCTACACCTTC. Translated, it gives CASSMRTDYGYTF.

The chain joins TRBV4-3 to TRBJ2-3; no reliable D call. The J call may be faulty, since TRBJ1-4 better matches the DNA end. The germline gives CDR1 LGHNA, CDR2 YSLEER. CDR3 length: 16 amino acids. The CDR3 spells CASSRDLGMGNEKLFF. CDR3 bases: TGCGCCAGCAGCCGAGATTTAGGAATGGGAAATGAAAAACTGTTTTTT.

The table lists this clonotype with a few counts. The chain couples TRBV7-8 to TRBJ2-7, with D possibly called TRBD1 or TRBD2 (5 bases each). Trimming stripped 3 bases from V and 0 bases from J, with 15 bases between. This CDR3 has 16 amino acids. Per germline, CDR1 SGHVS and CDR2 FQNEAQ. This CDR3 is CASSLGETESSYEQYF. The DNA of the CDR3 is TGTGCCAGCAGCTTGGGGGAGACAGAGAGCTCCTACGAGCAGTACTTC.

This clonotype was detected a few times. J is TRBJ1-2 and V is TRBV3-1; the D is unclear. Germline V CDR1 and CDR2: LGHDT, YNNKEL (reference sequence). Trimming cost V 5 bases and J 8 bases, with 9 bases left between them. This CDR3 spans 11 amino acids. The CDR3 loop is CASSKGGGYTF. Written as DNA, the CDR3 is TGTGCCAGCAGCAAGGGTGGCGGCTACACCTTC.

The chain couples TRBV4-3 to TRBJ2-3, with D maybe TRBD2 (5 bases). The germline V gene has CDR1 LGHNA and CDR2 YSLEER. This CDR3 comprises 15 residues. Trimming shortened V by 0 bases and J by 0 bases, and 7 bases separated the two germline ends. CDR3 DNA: TGCGCCAGCAGCCAAGAGGGCGGGAGCACAGATACGCAGTATTTT. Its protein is CASSQEGGSTDTQYF.

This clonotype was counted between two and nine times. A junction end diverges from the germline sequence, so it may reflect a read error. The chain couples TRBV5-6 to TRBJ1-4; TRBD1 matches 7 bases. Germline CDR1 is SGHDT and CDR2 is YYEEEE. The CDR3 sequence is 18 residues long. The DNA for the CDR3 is TGTGCCAGCAGTTTGGGGACAGACTTTTATGCAACTAATGAAAAACTGTTTTTT. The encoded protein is CASSLGTDFYATNEKLFF.

CDR3 nucleotide sequence: TGTGCCAGCAGCGTAGGGGGACAGGGCTTCAATGAGCAGTTCTTC. Its protein product is CASSVGGQGFNEQFF. The chain uses TRBV9 and TRBJ2-1; 9 bases fit TRBD1. The CDR3 is made up of 15 amino acids. Per the germline V gene, CDR1 is SGDLS and CDR2 is YYNGEE. V shed 0 bases and J 6 bases; nucleotides not matched to a gene: 4.

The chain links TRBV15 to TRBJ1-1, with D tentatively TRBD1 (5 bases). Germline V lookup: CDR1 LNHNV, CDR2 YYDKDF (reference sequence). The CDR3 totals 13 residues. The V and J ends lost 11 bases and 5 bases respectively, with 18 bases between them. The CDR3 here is CAASGDAKTEAFF. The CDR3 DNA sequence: TGTGCCGCCTCCGGGGACGCGAAGACTGAAGCTTTCTTT.

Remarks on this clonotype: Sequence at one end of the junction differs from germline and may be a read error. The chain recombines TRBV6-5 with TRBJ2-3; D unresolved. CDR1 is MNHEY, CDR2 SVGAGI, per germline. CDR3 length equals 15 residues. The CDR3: CASSYSTGVENTRYF. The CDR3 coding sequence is TGTGCCAGCAGTTACTCGACCGGCGTTGAGAATACGCGGTATTTT.

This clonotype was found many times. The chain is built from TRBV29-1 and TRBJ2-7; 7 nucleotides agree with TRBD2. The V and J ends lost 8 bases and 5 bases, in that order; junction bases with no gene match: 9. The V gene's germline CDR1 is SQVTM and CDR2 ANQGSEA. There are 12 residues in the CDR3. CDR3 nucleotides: TGCAGCATCGGACTAGTGTCGGACGAGCAGTACTTC. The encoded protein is CSIGLVSDEQYF.

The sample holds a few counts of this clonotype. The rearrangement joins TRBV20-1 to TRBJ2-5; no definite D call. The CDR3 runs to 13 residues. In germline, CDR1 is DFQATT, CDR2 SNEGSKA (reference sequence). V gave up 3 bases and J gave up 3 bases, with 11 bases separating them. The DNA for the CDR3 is TGCAGTGCTAGCGATTACAGAAAAGAGACCCAGTACTTC. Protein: CSASDYRKETQYF.

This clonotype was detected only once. The CDR3 DNA sequence: TGTGCCAGCAGCTTAGATCCGGGACAGCAGCCCCAGCATTTT. This sequence encodes CASSLDPGQQPQHF. The chain recombines TRBV7-2 with TRBJ1-5; 7 bases are shared with TRBD1. In germline, CDR1 is SGHTA, CDR2 FQGNSA. V lost 1 base to trimming and J lost 7 bases; unmatched junction nucleotides: 4. The CDR3 length is 14 residues.

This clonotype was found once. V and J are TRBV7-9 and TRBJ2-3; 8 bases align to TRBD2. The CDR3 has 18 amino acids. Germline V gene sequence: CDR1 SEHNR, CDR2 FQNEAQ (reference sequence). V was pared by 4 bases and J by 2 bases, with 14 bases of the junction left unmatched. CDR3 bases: TGTGCCAGCAGCTCGGACGTAAGGCGGGGGGATAACACAGATACGCAGTATTTT. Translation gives CASSSDVRRGDNTDTQYF.

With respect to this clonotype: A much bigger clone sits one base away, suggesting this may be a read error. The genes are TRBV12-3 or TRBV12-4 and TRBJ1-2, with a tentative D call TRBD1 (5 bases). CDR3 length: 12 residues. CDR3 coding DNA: TGTGCCAGCAGTTTCGCAGGGTATGACTACACCTTC. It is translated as CASSFAGYDYTF.

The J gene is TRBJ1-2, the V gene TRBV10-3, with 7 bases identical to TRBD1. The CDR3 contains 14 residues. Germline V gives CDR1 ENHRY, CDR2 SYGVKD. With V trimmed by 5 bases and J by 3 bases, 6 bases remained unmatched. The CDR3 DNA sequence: TGTGCCATCAGTTCGACAGGGAGGGACTATGGCTACACCTTC. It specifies CAISSTGRDYGYTF.